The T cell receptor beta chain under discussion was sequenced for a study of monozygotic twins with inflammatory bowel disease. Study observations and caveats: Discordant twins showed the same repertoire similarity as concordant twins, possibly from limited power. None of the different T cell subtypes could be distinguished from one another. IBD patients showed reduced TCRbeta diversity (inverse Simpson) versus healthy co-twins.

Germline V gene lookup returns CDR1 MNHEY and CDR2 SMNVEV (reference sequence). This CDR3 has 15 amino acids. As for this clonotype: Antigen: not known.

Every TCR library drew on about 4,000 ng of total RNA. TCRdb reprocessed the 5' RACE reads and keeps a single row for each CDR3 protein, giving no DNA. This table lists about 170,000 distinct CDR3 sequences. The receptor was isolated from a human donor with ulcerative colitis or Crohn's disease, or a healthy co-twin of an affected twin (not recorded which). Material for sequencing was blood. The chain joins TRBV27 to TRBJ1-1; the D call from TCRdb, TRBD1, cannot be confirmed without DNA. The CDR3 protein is CASSSDRAMNTEAFF.